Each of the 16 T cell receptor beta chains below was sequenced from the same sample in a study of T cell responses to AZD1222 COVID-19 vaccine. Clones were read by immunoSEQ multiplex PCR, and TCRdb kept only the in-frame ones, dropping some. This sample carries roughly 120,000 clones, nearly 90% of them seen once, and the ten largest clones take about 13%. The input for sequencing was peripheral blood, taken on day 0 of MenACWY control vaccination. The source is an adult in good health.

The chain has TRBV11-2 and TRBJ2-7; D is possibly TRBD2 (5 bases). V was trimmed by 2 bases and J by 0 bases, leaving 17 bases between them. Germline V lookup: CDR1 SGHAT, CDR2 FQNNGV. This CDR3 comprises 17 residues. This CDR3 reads CASSLRSVQRSSYEQYF. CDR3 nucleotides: TGTGCCAGCAGCTTACGTTCAGTCCAGCGGAGCTCCTACGAGCAGTACTTC.

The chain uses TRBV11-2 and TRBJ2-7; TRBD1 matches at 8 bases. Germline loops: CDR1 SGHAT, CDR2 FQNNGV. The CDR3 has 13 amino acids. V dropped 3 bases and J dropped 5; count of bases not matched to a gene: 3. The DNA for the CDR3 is TGTGCCAGCAGCTTGGGGACAGGAGACGAGCAGTACTTC. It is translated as CASSLGTGDEQYF.

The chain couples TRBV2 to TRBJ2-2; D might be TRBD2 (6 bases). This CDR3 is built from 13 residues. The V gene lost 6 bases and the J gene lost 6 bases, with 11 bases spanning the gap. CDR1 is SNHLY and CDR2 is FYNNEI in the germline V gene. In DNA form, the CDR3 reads TGTGCCAGCAGGAGACTAGTGTCCGGGGAGCTGTTTTTT. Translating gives CASRRLVSGELFF.

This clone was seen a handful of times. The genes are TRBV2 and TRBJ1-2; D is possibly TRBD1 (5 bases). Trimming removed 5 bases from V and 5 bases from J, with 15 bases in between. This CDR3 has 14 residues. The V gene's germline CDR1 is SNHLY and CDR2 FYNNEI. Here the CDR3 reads CASSHSGTFYGYTF. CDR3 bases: TGTGCCAGCAGTCATTCCGGGACGTTTTATGGCTACACCTTC. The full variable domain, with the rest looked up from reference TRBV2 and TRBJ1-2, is EPEVTQTPSHQVTQMGQEVILRCVPISNHLYFYWYRQILGQKVEFLVSFYNNEISEKSEIFDDQFSVERPDGSNFTLKIRSTKLEDSAMYFCASSHSGTFYGYTFGSGTRLTVV.

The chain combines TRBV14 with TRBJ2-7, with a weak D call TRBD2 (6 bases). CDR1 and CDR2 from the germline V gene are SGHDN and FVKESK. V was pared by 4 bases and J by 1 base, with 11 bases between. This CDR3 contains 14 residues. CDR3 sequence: CASSPFGGSYEQYF. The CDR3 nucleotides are TGTGCCAGCAGCCCATTTGGGGGGTCCTACGAGCAGTACTTC.

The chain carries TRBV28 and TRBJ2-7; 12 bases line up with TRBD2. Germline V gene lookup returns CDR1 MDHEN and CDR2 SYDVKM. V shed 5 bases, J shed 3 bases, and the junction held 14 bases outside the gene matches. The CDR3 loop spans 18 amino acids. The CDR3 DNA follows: TGTGCCAGCAGTCGAGCGGGACTAGCGGGCCTACTTAACTACGAGCAGTACTTC. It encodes CASSRAGLAGLLNYEQYF.

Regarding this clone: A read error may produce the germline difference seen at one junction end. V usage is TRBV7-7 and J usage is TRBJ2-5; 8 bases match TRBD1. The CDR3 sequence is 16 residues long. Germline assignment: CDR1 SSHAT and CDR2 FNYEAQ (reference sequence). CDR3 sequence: CASSLGLGTGQETQYF. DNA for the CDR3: TGTGCTAGCAGCTTAGGCCTAGGGACAGGCCAAGAGACCCAGTACTTC.

The CDR3 region has the DNA TGTGCCAGCAGTAAAACCATCGGAGGCAGGGGGCAGTGGAACTATGGCTACACCTTC. It yields the protein CASSKTIGGRGQWNYGYTF. V is TRBV21-1 and J is TRBJ1-2; the D segment call TRBD1 is taken from the table without a DNA check. TRBV21-1 is a pseudogene. The CDR3 has 19 amino acids.

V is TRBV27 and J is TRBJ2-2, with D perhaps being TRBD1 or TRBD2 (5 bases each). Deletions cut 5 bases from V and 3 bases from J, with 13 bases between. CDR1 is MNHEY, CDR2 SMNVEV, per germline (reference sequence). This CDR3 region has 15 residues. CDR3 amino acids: CASSPTGAHTGELFF. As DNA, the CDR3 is TGTGCCAGCAGTCCTACCGGGGCGCACACCGGGGAGCTGTTTTTT.

The CDR3 protein is CASSPGTGGVYTF. CDR3 nucleotide sequence: TGTGCCAGCAGTCCCGGGACAGGGGGCGTCTACACCTTC. The chain recombines TRBV12-3 or TRBV12-4 with TRBJ1-2, with 12 bases aligning to TRBD1. This CDR3 contains 13 residues. After removal of 5 bases from V and 10 bases from J, the junction contained 5 bases not matched to a gene.

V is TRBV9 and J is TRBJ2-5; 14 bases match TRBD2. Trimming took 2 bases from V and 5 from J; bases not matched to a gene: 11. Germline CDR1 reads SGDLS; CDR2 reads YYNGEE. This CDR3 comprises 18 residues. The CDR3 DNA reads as TGTGCCAGCAGCGTTGGGACTAGCGGGGGCAACCCCGTGGAGACCCAGTACTTC. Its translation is CASSVGTSGGNPVETQYF.

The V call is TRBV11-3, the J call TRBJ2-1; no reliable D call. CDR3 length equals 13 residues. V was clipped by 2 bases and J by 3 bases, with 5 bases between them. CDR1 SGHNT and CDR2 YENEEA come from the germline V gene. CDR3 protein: CASSLNLYNEQFF. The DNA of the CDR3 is TGTGCCAGCAGCTTAAACCTCTACAATGAGCAGTTCTTC.

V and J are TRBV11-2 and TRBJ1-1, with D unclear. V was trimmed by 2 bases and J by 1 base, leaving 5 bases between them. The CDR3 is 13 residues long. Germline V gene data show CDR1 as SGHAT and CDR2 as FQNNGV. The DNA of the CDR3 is TGTGCCAGCAGCTTACAGGAGAACACTGAAGCTTTCTTT. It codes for CASSLQENTEAFF.

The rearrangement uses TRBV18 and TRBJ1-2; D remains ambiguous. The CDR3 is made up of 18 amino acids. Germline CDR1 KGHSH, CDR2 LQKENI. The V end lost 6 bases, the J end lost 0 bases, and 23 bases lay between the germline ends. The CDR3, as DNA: TGTGCCAGCTCCCTAGCGACATCAGGAGCGCCCTCTAACTATGGCTACACCTTC. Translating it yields CASSLATSGAPSNYGYTF.

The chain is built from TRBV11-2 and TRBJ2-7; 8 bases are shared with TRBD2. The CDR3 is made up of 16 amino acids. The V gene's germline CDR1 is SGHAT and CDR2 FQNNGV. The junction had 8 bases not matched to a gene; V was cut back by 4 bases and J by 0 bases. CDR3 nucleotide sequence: TGTGCCAGCAGCTGGACCATTAGCGGGGACTCCTACGAGCAGTACTTC. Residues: CASSWTISGDSYEQYF.

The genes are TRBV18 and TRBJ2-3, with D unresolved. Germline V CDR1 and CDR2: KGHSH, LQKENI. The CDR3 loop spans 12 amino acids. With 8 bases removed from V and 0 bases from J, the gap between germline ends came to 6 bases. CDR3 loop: CASHPSTDTQYF. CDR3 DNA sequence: TGTGCCAGCCACCCTAGCACAGATACGCAGTATTTT.